These 19 T cell receptor beta chains came from one sample sequenced in a study of cytomegalovirus exposure and HLA in healthy donors (dated by TCRdb to the late 2010s). The method behind the library was the immunoSEQ multiplex PCR assay. The multiplex PCR relied on a mix of 60 forward primers for TCR Vbeta segments and 13 reverse primers for TCR Jbeta segments. TCRdb retrieved this table from immuneACCESS and kept in-frame rearrangements only. Not all clones are present; in checked studies, unresolved V genes account for under half, and no reason is known for the remainder. For this sample the table gives about 160,000 clones, of which roughly four fifths were detected only once. Clones ranked in the top ten supply 2.5% to 3.5% of the sample. Sequenced material: PBMCs. These receptors were taken from a woman aged 45-65 years in good health and CMV-seropositive.

Comment on this clone: One junction end disagrees with the germline gene, perhaps due to a read error. Distinct nucleotide sequences in the sample also encode this CDR3. The V call is TRBV6-6, the J call TRBJ1-2; TRBD1 is a possible D gene (5 bases). This CDR3 is built from 15 residues. The germline V gene encodes CDR1 MNHNY and CDR2 SVGAGI (reference sequence). The DNA for the CDR3 is TGTGCCAGCAGTGCGAGCGCGGGGGGAGCATATGGCTACACCTTT. Translated: CASSASAGGAYGYTF.

This clone has more than one count but fewer than ten. J is TRBJ2-4 and V is TRBV19, with 8 nucleotides matching TRBD2. This CDR3 is 13 amino acids long. J lost 6 bases, V lost 5 bases, and 3 bases had no gene match. The germline V gene encodes CDR1 LNHDA and CDR2 SQIVND (reference sequence). Here the CDR3 DNA reads TGTGCCAGTAGTCCCGGGGGGGGAAACATTCAGTACTTC. Amino acid sequence: CASSPGGGNIQYF.

V usage is TRBV7-4 and J usage is TRBJ1-5; possible D gene TRBD1, 6 bases. V shed 0 bases and J shed 7 bases, with 16 bases lying between them. The germline V gene encodes CDR1 SGHVT and CDR2 SQSDAQ. The CDR3 covers 16 residues. The CDR3 loop reads CASSLADRPSEQPQHF. CDR3 sequence (DNA): TGTGCCAGCAGCTTAGCCGACAGGCCTTCGGAACAGCCCCAGCATTTT.

The rearrangement uses TRBV2 and TRBJ1-4; D remains unclear. The ends were cut back, 3 bases at V and 0 bases at J, with 8 bases in the middle. The length of the CDR3 is 15 residues. Germline CDR1 is SNHLY and CDR2 is FYNNEI. The DNA for the CDR3 is TGTGCCAGCAGTGATTCGCGAGCAACTAATGAAAAACTGTTTTTT. It specifies CASSDSRATNEKLFF.

This clone came up once. The CDR3 here is CASSHLGDGNGYTF. The CDR3 nucleotides read TGTGCCAGCAGTCATCTAGGTGACGGAAATGGCTACACCTTC. V is TRBV6-1 and J is TRBJ1-2; no clear D. V was pared by 5 bases and J by 6 bases, with 16 bases between. The germline CDR1 and CDR2 sequences are MNHNS and SASEGT. This CDR3 is built from 14 residues.

This clone was seen more than once but under ten times. The gene calls are TRBV5-4 and TRBJ1-6; unclear D gene. CDR1 is SGHNT and CDR2 is YYREEE in the germline V gene (reference sequence). CDR3 size: 16 residues. The V and J ends lost 2 bases and 1 base respectively, with 10 bases between them. CDR3 sequence (DNA): TGTGCCAGCAGCTTTCTACCGGGATCCTATAATTCACCCCTCCACTTT. Translated: CASSFLPGSYNSPLHF.

The chain joins TRBV11-1 to TRBJ1-6; tentative D call: TRBD1 (6 bases). Germline loops: CDR1 SGHAT, CDR2 FQDESV (reference sequence). Trimming took 5 bases from V and 7 from J, leaving 15 bases between them. The length of the CDR3 is 15 residues. The CDR3 loop is CASSLSTGGNSPLHF. In nucleotides, the CDR3 is TGTGCCAGCAGCCTCTCGACAGGCGGCAATTCACCCCTCCACTTT.

The chain joins TRBV2 to TRBJ1-2, with 10 bases matching TRBD1. The V and J ends lost 6 bases and 1 base, in that order; junction bases with no gene match: 2. Germline CDR1 SNHLY, CDR2 FYNNEI. The CDR3 has 14 residues. The CDR3 sequence is CASRRDRGNYGYTF. The CDR3 coding sequence is TGTGCCAGCAGAAGGGACAGGGGTAACTATGGCTACACCTTC. Looking up the rest from reference TRBV2 and TRBJ1-2 gives the full variable domain: EPEVTQTPSHQVTQMGQEVILRCVPISNHLYFYWYRQILGQKVEFLVSFYNNEISEKSEIFDDQFSVERPDGSNFTLKIRSTKLEDSAMYFCASRRDRGNYGYTFGSGTRLTVV.

This chain links TRBV5-6 with TRBJ2-2; D unresolved. Per germline, CDR1 SGHDT and CDR2 YYEEEE. This CDR3 spans 12 amino acids. V lost 4 bases and J 7 bases, leaving 8 bases between the germline ends. CDR3 loop: CASSIPYGELFF. The CDR3 DNA follows: TGTGCCAGCAGCATCCCCTACGGGGAGCTGTTTTTT.

The gene calls are TRBV5-8 and TRBJ1-5; D call uncertain. Trimming removed 2 bases from V and 3 bases from J, with 6 bases in between. CDR3 length: 13 residues. Per germline, CDR1 SGHTS and CDR2 YDEGEE. CDR3 nucleotides: TGTGCCAGCAGCTTTGGAGACAATCAGCCCCAGCATTTT. Its translation: CASSFGDNQPQHF.

V usage is TRBV7-6 and J usage is TRBJ2-1; D possibly corresponds to TRBD2 (6 bases). The CDR3 is made up of 15 amino acids. Between the trimmed V and J ends, which lost 4 bases and 7 bases, there was a span of 17 bases. CDR1 is SGHVS, CDR2 FNYEAQ, per germline. CDR3 nucleotide sequence: TGTGCCAGCAGCTGGGGGACTGTAACAGAGAATGAGCAGTTCTTC. Translating gives CASSWGTVTENEQFF.

The chain combines TRBV2 with TRBJ2-7; 8 nucleotides agree with TRBD1. This CDR3 has 15 residues. V dropped 6 bases and J dropped 2; count of bases not matched to a gene: 9. Germline V gives CDR1 SNHLY, CDR2 FYNNEI. The CDR3 reads CASRARTGSAYEQYF. The CDR3 DNA reads as TGTGCCAGCAGGGCCCGGACAGGGTCCGCCTACGAGCAGTACTTC.

The chain employs TRBV7-7 and TRBJ2-5, with D maybe TRBD2 (5 bases). Germline loops: CDR1 SSHAT, CDR2 FNYEAQ (reference sequence). V was trimmed by 5 bases and J by 5 bases, leaving 15 bases between them. The CDR3 contains 14 residues. The CDR3 loop is CASSLSSTGETQYF. The CDR3 DNA sequence: TGTGCCAGCAGCCTTTCCTCCACGGGGGAGACCCAGTACTTC.

This clone was recorded only once. The V gene is TRBV7-9, the J gene TRBJ2-3, with TRBD1 as a possible D gene (6 bases). The CDR3 is made up of 14 amino acids. V lost 5 bases and J 2 bases, leaving 11 bases between the germline ends. From germline, CDR1 is SEHNR and CDR2 FQNEAQ (reference sequence). The CDR3 sequence: CASSPDSITDTQYF. CDR3 sequence (DNA): TGTGCCAGCAGCCCGGACAGTATCACAGATACGCAGTATTTT.

The genes are TRBV2 and TRBJ1-1; D is unclear. This CDR3 is built from 13 residues. V lost 6 bases, J lost 3 bases, and 11 bases lay in between. CDR1 SNHLY and CDR2 FYNNEI come from the germline V gene. CDR3 coding DNA: TGTGCCAGCAGCCTCGAGAGGGACACTGAAGCTTTCTTT. Translated, it gives CASSLERDTEAFF.

A few counts support this clone. The J gene is TRBJ2-3, the V gene TRBV30, with D maybe TRBD2 (6 bases). CDR3 length: 14 amino acids. Germline V gene data show CDR1 as GTSNPN and CDR2 as SVGIG (reference sequence). The V end lost 5 bases, the J end lost 3 bases, and 15 bases lay between the germline ends. DNA for the CDR3: TGTGCCTGGGACACCGGGGGAGGTACAGATACGCAGTATTTT. Translated: CAWDTGGGTDTQYF.

The genes are TRBV5-4 and TRBJ1-1, with 9 bases lining up with TRBD1. Germline trimming cut 4 bases from V and 2 bases from J; bases unmatched to any gene: 6. CDR1 is SGHNT and CDR2 is YYREEE in the germline V gene (reference sequence). The CDR3 has 15 amino acids. CDR3 bases: TGTGCCAGCAGCAGCTGGGACAGGGTAAACACTGAAGCTTTCTTT. Protein: CASSSWDRVNTEAFF.

The genes are TRBV25-1 and TRBJ2-3; TRBD2 aligns across 9 bases. With 1 base clipped from V and 2 bases from J, the junction kept 4 bases outside the gene matches. The CDR3 sequence is 16 residues long. The germline V gene encodes CDR1 MGHDK and CDR2 SYGVNS. The CDR3 spells CASSESSGGSTDTQYF. CDR3 nucleotides: TGTGCCAGCAGTGAATCAAGCGGGGGGTCCACAGATACGCAGTATTTT.

The genes are TRBV18 and TRBJ1-1; 8 positions agree with TRBD1. V lost 3 bases and J lost 6; bases outside the gene matches: 3. CDR3 size: 13 residues. In germline, CDR1 is KGHSH, CDR2 LQKENI. CDR3 bases: TGTGCCAGCTCACCGGGACAGGTCGCTGAAGCTTTCTTT. Translated, it gives CASSPGQVAEAFF.